The 5 T cell receptor beta chains listed next were all sequenced from one sample in a study of blood T cell repertoires in COVID-19. Only in-frame clones appear in the TCRdb table, and some are missing; sequencing was by immunoSEQ multiplex PCR. The sample has approximately 46,000 clones, about 85% seen once; the top ten hold roughly an eighth. Input material: peripheral blood. These receptors all stem from a human donor in a cohort sampled during active COVID-19.

This clone was observed once. The chain links TRBV5-6 to TRBJ2-5, with 7 bases fitting TRBD2. Germline V gene data show CDR1 as SGHDT and CDR2 as YYEEEE. This CDR3 region has 16 residues. V lost 3 bases to trimming and J lost 1 base; unmatched junction nucleotides: 9. The CDR3 here is CASSSQASGLQETQYF. CDR3 bases: TGTGCCAGCAGCTCCCAGGCTAGCGGCCTCCAAGAGACCCAGTACTTC.

V usage is TRBV24-1 and J usage is TRBJ1-1; D remains ambiguous. V lost 5 bases to trimming and J lost 11 bases, with 14 bases between them. Germline V gene sequence: CDR1 KGHDR, CDR2 SFDVKD. There are 12 residues in the CDR3. The CDR3 DNA reads as TGTGCCACCAGTGGGAATGACGAGCGGGCTTTCTTT. This sequence encodes CATSGNDERAFF.

The chain recombines TRBV29-1 with TRBJ2-3, with D possibly TRBD1 on 5 matching bases. The CDR3 is 17 amino acids. Germline V gene lookup returns CDR1 SQVTM and CDR2 ANQGSEA. V was shortened by 3 bases and J by 0 bases, with 19 bases between the two germline ends. Here the CDR3 DNA reads TGCAGCGTTGACCTTAGGACAAGTTTTACTAGCACAGATACGCAGTATTTT. This encodes CSVDLRTSFTSTDTQYF.

The V call is TRBV4-2, the J call TRBJ1-1; D perhaps matches TRBD1 (5 bases). The CDR3 totals 16 residues. Deletions cut 0 bases from V and 4 bases from J, with 15 bases between. CDR1 is LGHNA and CDR2 is YNFKEQ in the germline V gene. The CDR3 sequence: CASSQDPGQGGTEAFF. The CDR3 DNA sequence: TGTGCCAGCAGCCAAGACCCCGGCCAGGGAGGCACTGAAGCTTTCTTT.

The gene calls are TRBV5-1 and TRBJ1-2; 8 bases agree with TRBD1. This CDR3 region has 13 residues. CDR1 is SGHRS and CDR2 is YFSETQ in the germline V gene. Trimming removed 4 bases from V and 6 bases from J; junction bases left unmatched: 5. Here the CDR3 reads CASSPDREDGYTF. DNA for the CDR3: TGCGCCAGCAGCCCGGACAGGGAGGATGGCTACACCTTC.